Below are 32 T cell receptor beta chains sequenced from a single sample in a study of breast tumors, draining lymph nodes, adjacent tissues. Samples came from axillary lymph nodes draining the breast cancer. One entry per CDR3 protein results from TCRdb running MiXCR on the multiplex PCR reads. The sample has about 100,000 distinct CDR3 sequences, around 21% seen once; the top ten hold less than 1.5%. The sequenced sample consisted of axillary lymph node tissue. Receptors were obtained from a female donor with breast cancer. Some clones in this sample may be carry-over from other donors' samples.

The chain has TRBV10-3 and TRBJ1-3; perhaps TRBD1 as D (6 bases). In germline, CDR1 is ENHRY, CDR2 SYGVKD. This CDR3 is 15 amino acids long. Trimming left V 3 bases short and J 0 bases short, with 9 bases between. CDR3 protein: CAISEQGHSGNTIYF. The CDR3 nucleotides read TGTGCCATCAGTGAACAGGGCCACTCTGGAAACACCATATATTTT.

This clonotype was found a few times. The chain recombines TRBV28 with TRBJ1-5; perhaps TRBD1 as D (6 bases). Germline V CDR1 and CDR2: MDHEN, SYDVKM. This CDR3 spans 15 amino acids. Trimming took 2 bases from V and 7 from J, leaving 15 bases between them. CDR3 sequence (DNA): TGTGCCAGCAGTTTAAACAGGGCTAATGTACAGCCCCAGCATTTT. Translated, it gives CASSLNRANVQPQHF.

The chain couples TRBV2 to TRBJ2-3; D is unclear. The ends were cut back, 7 bases at V and 1 base at J, with 12 bases in the middle. CDR1 and CDR2 (germline): SNHLY, FYNNEI. The CDR3 consists of 14 residues. The CDR3 DNA reads as TGTGCCAGCAAGACCTTTGGTGGCACAGATACGCAGTATTTT. As protein: CASKTFGGTDTQYF.

This clonotype appeared many times. This chain joins TRBV5-1 and TRBJ2-2; D call uncertain. The CDR3 length is 11 residues. Trimming took off 0 bases at V and 8 bases at J, with 2 bases between the two ends. Per the germline V gene, CDR1 is SGHRS and CDR2 is YFSETQ. The CDR3 DNA is TGCGCCAGCAGCTTGGAGGGGGAGCTGTTTTTT. This encodes CASSLEGELFF.

This clonotype has at least ten counts. The chain joins TRBV6-6 to TRBJ2-3; TRBD2 matches 10 bases. Germline trimming cut 7 bases from V and 10 bases from J; bases unmatched to any gene: 23. CDR3 length equals 18 residues. CDR1 is MNHNY, CDR2 SVGAGI, per germline (reference sequence). CDR3 bases: TGTGCCAGCACCGGGACTGGTAGCGGGAGGTCCCGGCGATACTCGCAGTATTTT. Translation gives CASTGTGSGRSRRYSQYF.

In the case of this clonotype: A much larger clone differs by one base, so this may be a read error. Here the CDR3 reads CAGRDRGFETQYF. The CDR3 nucleotides read TGTGCCGGCAGGGACAGGGGTTTCGAGACCCAGTACTTC. This sequence joins TRBV6-1 and TRBJ2-5, with 10 bases identical to TRBD1. The CDR3 spans 13 residues. Germline lookup yields CDR1 MNHNS and CDR2 SASEGT.

This clonotype has a single count. One end of the junction does not line up with germline, which may come from a read error. CDR3 in DNA: TGCGCCATCAGTGAGTCGGACAGTGGGACTAATTCACCCCCCCACTTT. This gives the protein CAISESDSGTNSPPHF. The V call is TRBV10-3, the J call TRBJ1-6; TRBD1 is a possible D gene (6 bases). Germline CDR1 reads ENHRY; CDR2 reads SYGVKD. The CDR3 totals 16 residues.

Ten or more counts support this clonotype. CDR3 residues: CASSTGGAEQFF. CDR3 DNA: TGTGCCAGCAGTACAGGGGGGGCTGAGCAGTTCTTC. The J gene is TRBJ2-1, the V gene TRBV2; a possible D gene is TRBD1 (8 bases). Germline V gene data show CDR1 as SNHLY and CDR2 as FYNNEI. Trimming left V 5 bases short and J 9 bases short, with 11 bases between. The CDR3 sequence is 12 residues long.

This clonotype was picked up many times. V and J are TRBV30 and TRBJ1-6; the match to TRBD1 covers 8 bases. J was trimmed by 7 bases and V by 3 bases; bases with no gene match: 8. Germline CDR1 and CDR2: GTSNPN and SVGIG (reference sequence). The CDR3 sequence is 15 residues long. The CDR3 DNA follows: TGTGCCTGGAGAGCCTTACAGGGGGTCAATTCACCCCTCCACTTT. This encodes CAWRALQGVNSPLHF.

The genes are TRBV6-2 or TRBV6-3 and TRBJ2-1; the D gene is possibly TRBD2 (6 bases). This CDR3 has 17 amino acids. V lost 8 bases and J 7 bases, leaving 27 bases between the germline ends. CDR1 and CDR2 from the germline V gene are MNHEY and SVGEGT. As DNA, the CDR3 is TGTGCCAGCTCCTATGGGGGGTCCGGGGGACTCTTAAATGAGCAGTTCTTC. Its translation is CASSYGGSGGLLNEQFF.

As regards this clonotype: A much larger clone differs by one base, so this may be a read error. The chain combines TRBV7-9 with TRBJ1-4, with 7 bases aligning to TRBD1. With 2 bases clipped from V and 8 bases from J, the junction kept 8 bases outside the gene matches. CDR1 and CDR2 (germline): SEHNR, FQNEAQ (reference sequence). The CDR3 runs to 15 residues. The DNA of the CDR3 is TGTGCCAGCAGCTTAACTACAGGGGTGAGAGAAAAACTGTTTTTT. As protein: CASSLTTGVREKLFF.

This clonotype showed up many times. The chain joins TRBV4-2 to TRBJ1-2; 8 nucleotides align to TRBD1. Germline V lookup: CDR1 LGHNA, CDR2 YNFKEQ. J lost 7 bases, V lost 0 bases, and 7 bases had no gene match. The CDR3 loop spans 15 amino acids. CDR3 DNA sequence: TGTGCCAGCAGCCAAGATACGGACAGGGCGGCTGGCTACACCTTC. It encodes CASSQDTDRAAGYTF.

This clonotype occurred many times. This rearrangement joins TRBV7-2 to TRBJ2-1; the D is unclear. Trimming stripped 1 base from V and 2 bases from J, with 12 bases between. This CDR3 comprises 16 residues. Germline assignment: CDR1 SGHTA and CDR2 FQGNSA. The chain's CDR3 is CASSLVALGTYNEQFF. CDR3 in DNA: TGTGCCAGCAGCTTAGTGGCTTTGGGAACCTACAATGAGCAGTTCTTC.

This clonotype came up many times. The chain has TRBV11-2 and TRBJ2-1; 7 bases line up with TRBD1. V shed 1 base, J shed 7 bases, and the junction held 7 bases outside the gene matches. The CDR3 runs 15 residues. Germline V gene data show CDR1 as SGHAT and CDR2 as FQNNGV. The CDR3 nucleotides are TGTGCCAGCAGCTTAGGGCAGGGGGTTAAGAATGAGCAGTTCTTC. The encoded protein is CASSLGQGVKNEQFF.

This chain links TRBV29-1 with TRBJ1-1, with D unclear. The V gene lost 4 bases and the J gene lost 4 bases, with 10 bases spanning the gap. The CDR3 is 12 amino acids. Germline-derived CDR1 and CDR2 are SQVTM and ANQGSEA. The CDR3 sequence: CSVGTEITEAFF. The CDR3 DNA reads as TGCAGCGTTGGTACAGAGATCACTGAAGCTTTCTTT. The variable domain in full, completed from reference TRBV29-1 and TRBJ1-1, reads SAVISQKPSRDICQRGTSLTIQCQVDSQVTMMFWYRQQPGQSLTLIATANQGSEATYESGFVIDKFPISRPNLTFSTLTVSNMSPEDSSIYLCSVGTEITEAFFGQGTRLTVV.

The J gene is TRBJ2-3, the V gene TRBV3-1; D call uncertain. Germline V lookup: CDR1 LGHDT, CDR2 YNNKEL (reference sequence). The length of the CDR3 is 15 residues. Trimming removed 5 bases at V and 0 bases at J, with 12 bases between. The CDR3 is CASSSQASSTDTQYF. DNA of the CDR3: TGTGCCAGCAGCTCTCAGGCGTCTAGCACAGATACGCAGTATTTT.

This clonotype was detected ten times or more. The chain joins TRBV19 to TRBJ1-2; D perhaps matches TRBD1 (6 bases). Germline loops: CDR1 LNHDA, CDR2 SQIVND (reference sequence). The V end was cut by 3 bases, the J end by 4 bases, with 18 bases between. The CDR3 covers 16 residues. Here the CDR3 reads CASSIRVRGGLYGYTF. CDR3 nucleotides: TGTGCCAGTAGTATCCGCGTTAGGGGGGGGCTCTATGGCTACACCTTC.

The chain employs TRBV29-1 and TRBJ2-6, with D unclear. The ends were cut back, 3 bases at V and 0 bases at J, with 6 bases in the middle. Germline V gene lookup returns CDR1 SQVTM and CDR2 ANQGSEA. The CDR3 totals 14 residues. The CDR3 is CSVDGPSGANVLTF. Written as DNA, the CDR3 is TGCAGCGTTGACGGCCCCTCTGGGGCCAACGTCCTGACTTTC.

The rearrangement joins TRBV20-1 to TRBJ2-7; 10 bases match TRBD2. CDR1 is DFQATT and CDR2 is SNEGSKA in the germline V gene (reference sequence). V trimming: 5 bases; J trimming: 5 bases; junction bases outside the gene matches: 6. CDR3 length: 13 residues. CDR3 amino acids: CSAPLAGRHEQYF. CDR3 nucleotides: TGCAGTGCTCCACTAGCGGGGCGGCACGAGCAGTACTTC.

This clonotype was seen at least ten times. The chain has TRBV12-3 or TRBV12-4 and TRBJ2-3; possibly TRBD2 for D (6 bases). V lost 5 bases and J lost 1, with 7 bases in between. This CDR3 comprises 13 residues. The chain's CDR3 is CASSRLGTDTQYF. In DNA, the CDR3 is TGTGCCAGCAGTCGACTAGGCACAGATACGCAGTATTTT.

At least ten counts were recorded for this clonotype. The chain has TRBV7-9 and TRBJ2-5; tentatively, D is TRBD2 (6 bases). Between the trimmed V and J ends, which lost 6 bases and 5 bases, there was a span of 10 bases. CDR3 length: 12 residues. Germline loops: CDR1 SEHNR, CDR2 FQNEAQ (reference sequence). CDR3 sequence: CASRRAGETQYF. The CDR3 DNA reads TGTGCCAGCAGGCGGGCGGGGGAGACCCAGTACTTC.

This clonotype came up many times. V and J are TRBV6-5 and TRBJ2-7; 7 nucleotides line up with TRBD2. V lost 4 bases to trimming and J lost 6 bases; unmatched junction nucleotides: 12. Germline values: CDR1 MNHEY, CDR2 SVGAGI. The CDR3 length is 15 residues. The CDR3 loop reads CASSSAGAGGGEQYF. CDR3 coding DNA: TGTGCCAGCAGTTCCGCAGGCGCTGGCGGGGGCGAGCAGTACTTC.

This clonotype was detected ten times or more. The chain has TRBV28 and TRBJ2-7; TRBD2 matches 15 bases. V was pared by 4 bases and J by 3 bases, with 7 bases of the junction left unmatched. CDR3 size: 17 residues. Germline CDR1 reads MDHEN; CDR2 reads SYDVKM. This CDR3 is CASSWTSGRAGGYEQYF. Written as DNA, the CDR3 is TGTGCCAGCAGTTGGACTAGCGGGAGGGCCGGGGGCTACGAGCAGTACTTC.

V is TRBV3-1 and J is TRBJ2-3, with no clear D. The CDR3 is 14 amino acids. The germline V and J ends were trimmed by 0 bases and 4 bases, with 8 bases remaining between them. The V gene's germline CDR1 is LGHDT and CDR2 YNNKEL (reference sequence). The CDR3 coding sequence is TGTGCCAGCAGCCAAGAACCCTTATCAGATACGCAGTATTTT. Translating gives CASSQEPLSDTQYF.

This clonotype was observed many times. This chain joins TRBV24-1 and TRBJ2-2, with 8 bases identical to TRBD2. Germline V lookup: CDR1 KGHDR, CDR2 SFDVKD. Trimming took 0 bases from V and 1 from J; bases not matched to a gene: 0. The CDR3 length is 16 residues. This chain's CDR3 is CATSDLLAGNTGELFF. CDR3 sequence (DNA): TGTGCCACCAGTGATTTGCTAGCGGGGAACACCGGGGAGCTGTTTTTT.

A remark on this clonotype: A much more abundant neighbour one base away suggests this may be a read error. The CDR3 does not end in the conserved phenylalanine or tryptophan, so this is likely a read error. The chain joins TRBV6-6 to TRBJ1-4; 9 nucleotides agree with TRBD1. The J segment lost 10 bases and the V segment lost 5 bases, leaving 8 bases of the junction unmatched. This CDR3 spans 14 amino acids. Looked up from germline, CDR1 is MNHNY and CDR2 is SVGAGI (reference sequence). This chain's CDR3 is CASSPGQGQGKLFI. The CDR3 DNA sequence: TGTGCCAGCAGTCCGGGACAGGGCCAAGGAAAACTGTTTATT.

This clonotype was recorded many times. V is TRBV19 and J is TRBJ1-6, with a weak D call TRBD1 (5 bases). The CDR3 covers 15 residues. Germline-derived CDR1 and CDR2 are LNHDA and SQIVND (reference sequence). V was cut by 3 bases and J by 7 bases, with 13 bases left in between. CDR3 DNA sequence: TGTGCCAGTAGTATTTCGTCCGGGGCCAATTCACCCCTCCACTTT. Protein: CASSISSGANSPLHF.

This clonotype was seen at least ten times. CDR3 bases: TGCAGTGCTGGGGGGATGGGGAAGCGGCAGCCCCAGCATTTT. Translating gives CSAGGMGKRQPQHF. V is TRBV20-1 and J is TRBJ1-5; tentative D call: TRBD1 (5 bases). V gave up 5 bases and J gave up 7 bases, with 18 bases separating them. CDR1 and CDR2 (germline): DFQATT, SNEGSKA (reference sequence). The CDR3 is 14 amino acids.

This clonotype came up many times. J is TRBJ2-7 and V is TRBV10-3; D unclear. V lost 4 bases to trimming and J lost 2 bases, with 6 bases between them. The CDR3 has 12 amino acids. The germline V gene encodes CDR1 ENHRY and CDR2 SYGVKD. The CDR3 loop is CAISGATYEQYF. CDR3 DNA sequence: TGTGCCATCAGTGGGGCAACCTACGAGCAGTACTTC.

This clonotype was seen repeatedly, ten times or more. V and J are TRBV12-3 or TRBV12-4 and TRBJ1-2; D not resolved. Trimming removed 7 bases from V and 7 bases from J, with 19 bases in between. The CDR3 spans 14 residues. CDR3 loop: CASTTRVEVSGYTF. In nucleotides, the CDR3 is TGTGCCAGCACCACCCGAGTAGAGGTTTCTGGCTACACCTTC.

Note on this clonotype: A much larger clone differs from this one at a single base, so this may be a read error. J is TRBJ1-4 and V is TRBV5-8; 7 bases agree with TRBD1. Germline V gene lookup returns CDR1 SGHTS and CDR2 YDEGEE. The ends lost 4 bases at V and 6 bases at J; junction bases unmatched: 9. The CDR3 spans 15 residues. CDR3 bases: TGTGCCAGCAGCGACCGACAGGGAGCTGATGAAAAACTGTTTTTT. This gives the protein CASSDRQGADEKLFF. Full variable domain (remainder filled in from reference TRBV5-8 and TRBJ1-4): EAGVTQSPTHLIKTRGQQATLRCSPISGHTSVYWYQQALGLGLQFLLWYDEGEERNRGNFPPRFSGRQFPNYSSELNVNALELEDSALYLCASSDRQGADEKLFFGSGTQLSVL.

In this sample, this clonotype turned up a few times. One end of the junction varies from germline; a read error may be responsible. V and J are TRBV19 and TRBJ2-5; D remains unclear. This CDR3 contains 12 residues. Germline V gives CDR1 LNHDA, CDR2 SQIVND (reference sequence). The CDR3 sequence is CASSFTQGTQYF. The CDR3 nucleotides are TGTGCCAGTAGCTTCACACAAGGGACCCAGTACTTC.